Listed below are T cell receptor beta chains from one sample, sequenced in a study of memory B cells and T cells in multiple sclerosis. No antigen is known for these receptors. Libraries were prepared by immunoSEQ multiplex PCR; TCRdb keeps only in-frame clonotypes and omits some of them. Of about 46,000 clones in the sample, more than 65% are singletons; the top ten hold more than 0.95%. What was sequenced was PBMCs from blood kept in culture. The receptors derive from a human donor with multiple sclerosis. The CDR3 runs from the conserved cysteine through the conserved F or W. Each record gives: J gene, V gene, D gene, clone size, CDR3 DNA, CDR3 protein. A D gene is named only where the DNA matches it firmly. The listing skips clone size in some rows; elsewhere it reads once, few, many or a size class.

>TRBJ1-2|TRBV18|TRBD1|-
TGTGCCAGCTCACCGGGACAGGATAACTATGGCTACACCTTC
CASSPGQDNYGYTF
>TRBJ1-5|TRBV7-2|-|few
TGTGCCAGCAGCTTAGAGGGTTATCAGCCCCAGCATTTT
CASSLEGYQPQHF
>TRBJ1-1|TRBV9|-|-
TGTGCCAGCAGAGATCCCCCGGATGAAGCTTTCTTT
CASRDPPDEAFF
>TRBJ2-3|TRBV19|TRBD2|-
TGTGCCAGTAGTACCTCGGGACTAGCGGGGGGCCATACGCAGTATTTT
CASSTSGLAGGHTQYF
>TRBJ2-7|TRBV18|-|-
TGTGCCAGCTCACCGGGCGGGTCCTCCTACGAGCAGTACTTC
CASSPGGSSYEQYF
>TRBJ1-5|TRBV27|TRBD1|-
TGTGCCAGCAGCAACAGGGGGCAACACCCCCAGCATTTT
CASSNRGQHPQHF
>TRBJ1-2|TRBV7-9|-|few
TGTGCCAGCAGCCCAGTGGCGTTGAGGGTGGTAGATGGCTACACCTTC
CASSPVALRVVDGYTF
>TRBJ2-4|TRBV7-9|-|-
TGTGCCAGCAGCTTACGAGGGAGTGAGGACATTCAGTACTTC
CASSLRGSEDIQYF
>TRBJ1-2|TRBV2|-|-
TGTGCCAGCAGTGACGGCAGGGTGGATGGCTACACCTTC
CASSDGRVDGYTF
>TRBJ2-1|TRBV6-1|TRBD2|-
TGTGCCAGCAGGAATAGCGGGGGGGCGAATGAGCAGTTCTTC
CASRNSGGANEQFF
>TRBJ1-4|TRBV2|TRBD1|-
TGTGCCAGCAGTTTCCCCCCTGACAGGGGTTTATTGTGCAAACTGTTTTTT
CASSFPPDRGLLCKLFF
>TRBJ2-7|TRBV9|-|-
TGTGCCAGCAGCGTAGGGTGGGGAGTCGAGCAGTACTTC
CASSVGWGVEQYF
>TRBJ2-2|TRBV6-5|TRBD2|-
TGTGCCAGCAGTTACGGGCTAGCGGGGGTAACCGGGGAGCTGTTTTTT
CASSYGLAGVTGELFF
>TRBJ1-1|TRBV4-1|-|-
TGCGCCAGCAGCCCCAGACTGGAGACTGAAGCTTTCTTT
CASSPRLETEAFF
>TRBJ2-1|TRBV7-2|TRBD2|once
TGTGCCAGCAGCTTTGAGACCACTAGCGGGGGAAATGAGCAGTTCTTC
CASSFETTSGGNEQFF
>TRBJ1-2|TRBV29-1|-|-
TGCAGCGTTTCCCTGGGGCAGGGCGGAGGCTACACCTTC
CSVSLGQGGGYTF
>TRBJ2-3|TRBV5-6|-|-
TGTGCCAGCAGCTTGTTCACTAGTCATACGCAGTATTTT
CASSLFTSHTQYF
>TRBJ1-4|TRBV27|-|-
TGTGCCAGCAGTTCCTTAGACAGGCAACTGTTTTTT
CASSSLDRQLFF
>TRBJ2-6|TRBV7-2|-|-
TGTGCCAGCAGCTTAGCGCAAGCAGGGACCGGGGCCAACGTCCTGACTTTC
CASSLAQAGTGANVLTF
>TRBJ2-2|TRBV7-3|-|medium-sized
TGTGCCAGCAGCCAAGGCTACGGGACCGGGGAGCTGTTTTTT
CASSQGYGTGELFF
>TRBJ1-1|TRBV27|-|-
TGTGCCAGCAGTTTAAGGGAGGGACTCCGGGCTTTCTTT
CASSLREGLRAFF
>TRBJ1-4|TRBV30|-|-
TGTGCCTGGAGTAGACTTATCACGAATGAAAAACTGTTTTTT
CAWSRLITNEKLFF
>TRBJ1-1|TRBV4-2|-|-
TGTGCCAGCAGCCCGAACTCTCGGAGGAACACTGAAGCTTTCTTT
CASSPNSRRNTEAFF
>TRBJ2-1|TRBV5-4|TRBD2|-
TGTGCCAGCAGCTTGACCGGCGGGGGTAATGAGCAGTTCTTC
CASSLTGGGNEQFF
>TRBJ1-2|TRBV9|-|-
TGTGCCAGCAGCGCCCTTGGCGCTACTAACTATGGCTACACCTTC
CASSALGATNYGYTF
>TRBJ1-1|TRBV30|-|-
TGTGCCTGGAGTGATGACCGACTACGGAACACTGAAGCTTTCTTT
CAWSDDRLRNTEAFF
>TRBJ2-2|TRBV7-3|TRBD1|-
TGTGCCAGCAGCTCTGGGACAGGGGACACCGGGGAGCTGTTTTTT
CASSSGTGDTGELFF
>TRBJ2-1|TRBV18|-|-
TGTGCCAGCTCGTACGACGGCCAAACCCACCAACTAGGCAATGAGCAGTTCTTC
CASSYDGQTHQLGNEQFF
>TRBJ2-3|TRBV15|-|-
TGTGCCACCAGCATCTTAGCAGATACGCAGTATTTT
CATSILADTQYF
>TRBJ2-1|TRBV2|-|-
TGTGCCCTTAGCAGCCTTCTCAAGTACAATGAGCAGTTCTTC
CALSSLLKYNEQFF
>TRBJ1-1|TRBV28|TRBD1|-
TGTGCCAGCAGTTTCGGGACAGGGATGAACACTGAAGCTTTCTTT
CASSFGTGMNTEAFF
>TRBJ2-5|TRBV25-1|TRBD2|-
TGTGCCAGCAGTCTAGCGGGGGGCTGGGAGACCCAGTACTTC
CASSLAGGWETQYF
>TRBJ1-1|TRBV2|-|-
TGTGCCAGCAGTGACAGGGTGGAGGGTGAAGCTTTCTTT
CASSDRVEGEAFF
>TRBJ2-7|TRBV7-9|-|-
TGTGCCAGCAGCCCGATCGGTGGGGTGGACCAACACGAGCAGTACTTC
CASSPIGGVDQHEQYF
>TRBJ2-2|TRBV5-1|-|-
TGCGCCAGCAGCTTGGATCTCGCTACCGGGGAGCTGTTTTTT
CASSLDLATGELFF
>TRBJ1-2|TRBV9|-|-
TGTGCCAGCAGAGGAGACAGCTATGGCTACACCTTC
CASRGDSYGYTF
>TRBJ1-6|TRBV5-1|TRBD1|-
TGCGCCAGCAGCTCGGAGGACAGGTTAAGTTCACCCCTCCACTTT
CASSSEDRLSSPLHF
>TRBJ2-5|TRBV5-1|-|-
TGCGCCAGCAGCTTGTTAAGGGGGGGAGTAGAGACCCAGTACTTC
CASSLLRGGVETQYF
>TRBJ1-1|TRBV19|TRBD1|-
TGTGCCAGCGGGGACAGGGGTATGAACACTGAAGCTTTCTTT
CASGDRGMNTEAFF
>TRBJ1-1|TRBV11-2|-|-
TGTGCCAGCAACGACCGTCGGACAGTCTTTACTGAAGCTTTCTTT
CASNDRRTVFTEAFF
>TRBJ2-5|TRBV5-1|TRBD1|-
TGCGCCAGCAGCTTGGGACAGGGTGGGGAGACCCAGTACTTC
CASSLGQGGETQYF
>TRBJ2-6|TRBV30|-|-
TGTGCCTGGAGTGAAGGGGCTGGGGCCAACGTCCTGACTTTC
CAWSEGAGANVLTF
>TRBJ1-2|TRBV30|-|-
TGTGCCTGGAGTGTAGGGGGTGAGAACTATGGCTACACCTTC
CAWSVGGENYGYTF
>TRBJ2-2|TRBV19|TRBD2|-
TGTGCCAGTAGCAGACTAGCGGGGACGAACACCGGGGAGCTGTTTTTT
CASSRLAGTNTGELFF
>TRBJ2-3|TRBV19|-|few
TGTGCCACCACTACAAGGTCCGCAGATACGCAGTATTTT
CATTTRSADTQYF
>TRBJ1-2|TRBV27|-|-
TGTGCCAGCAGTTTTTCGGGGGTAGCTAACTATGGCTACACCTTC
CASSFSGVANYGYTF